A selection of T cell receptor beta chains follows, all from one sample in a study of blood T cell repertoires in COVID-19. Here immunoSEQ multiplex PCR was the method, and the copy in TCRdb shows in-frame clones only, minus some. The repertoire has some 40,000 clones, more than 75% of them found once; the top ten carry 4.8%. Sequenced: peripheral blood. The receptor set was obtained from a human donor in a cohort sampled during active COVID-19. Both conserved end residues are part of each CDR3. D genes are given only for firm matches. A clone size is listed for some rows: how often the clone was seen (once, few, many), or a class if it is expanded.

J gene	clone size	D gene	V gene	CDR3 DNA	CDR3 protein
TRBJ2-7	-	-	TRBV2	TGTGCCAGCAGTGACTCTATGCCCTACGAGCAGTACTTC	CASSDSMPYEQYF
TRBJ2-1	-	TRBD2	TRBV9	TGTGCCAGCAGCGTATCCCTGACTAGCGGGAGTAGTTCCTACAATGAGCAGTTCTTC	CASSVSLTSGSSSYNEQFF
TRBJ1-5	few	-	TRBV28	TGTGCCAGCAGTTTACAGGGTGCCTATAGCAATCAGCCCCAGCATTTT	CASSLQGAYSNQPQHF
TRBJ1-5	-	-	TRBV5-6	TGTGCCAGCAGCCTGGCGGGGTCTAGCAATCAGCCCCAGCATTTT	CASSLAGSSNQPQHF
TRBJ2-1	-	-	TRBV5-1	TGCGCCAGCAGCTTGGGGTACGGAAGTAGCAACAATGAGCAGTTCTTC	CASSLGYGSSNNEQFF
TRBJ1-1	once	-	TRBV28	TGTGCCAGCAGGATAATGGGGGCTCGGGACACTGAAGCTTTCTTT	CASRIMGARDTEAFF
TRBJ2-3	-	-	TRBV12-3/TRBV12-4	TGTGCCAGCAGCCAATCCACAGATACGCAGTATTTT	CASSQSTDTQYF
TRBJ2-7	-	-	TRBV7-2	TGTGCCAGCAGCTCCAGGGTACACGAGCTCTACGAGCAGTACTTC	CASSSRVHELYEQYF
TRBJ2-4	once	-	TRBV7-5	TGTGCCAGAAGCTTACGGGACTTGCTTGTAAACATTCAGTACTTC	CARSLRDLLVNIQYF
TRBJ2-3	once	-	TRBV27	TGTGCCACCCGTCTACAGGGCACAGATACGCAGTATTTT	CATRLQGTDTQYF
TRBJ1-2	-	TRBD1	TRBV7-8	TGTGCCAGCAGCTCGGAGTACGGACAGGGGACGGGCGGCTACACCTTC	CASSSEYGQGTGGYTF
TRBJ1-2	-	TRBD1	TRBV11-3	TGTGCCAGCAGCCCCGATGGCAGGGGGCTGGACTATGGCTACACCTTC	CASSPDGRGLDYGYTF
TRBJ2-1	-	TRBD2	TRBV5-6	TGTGCCAGCAGCTCCAGCGGGATCTCCTACAATGAGCAGTTCTTC	CASSSSGISYNEQFF
TRBJ1-4	-	-	TRBV27	TGTGCCAGCAGTTTTGCAGGGGCGGGTGAAAAACTGTTTTTT	CASSFAGAGEKLFF
TRBJ2-7	-	TRBD1	TRBV4-1	TGCGCCAGCAGCCAAGCGTTCGGGACAGGGAGAACCTACGAGCAGTACTTC	CASSQAFGTGRTYEQYF
TRBJ1-2	-	-	TRBV30	TGTGCCTGGAGTGTACAGGGCTATGGCTACACCTTC	CAWSVQGYGYTF
TRBJ1-3	-	-	TRBV12-3/TRBV12-4	TGTGCCAGCAGTTTAGGGGGGCGAAACACCATATATTTT	CASSLGGRNTIYF
TRBJ1-1	-	TRBD1	TRBV5-5	TGTGCCAGCAGCTTGCTGACAGGGGGAGGCGGCACTGAAGCTTTCTTT	CASSLLTGGGGTEAFF
TRBJ2-1	-	-	TRBV9	TGTGCCAGCAGCCCGAACGGCCGGGACTACAATGAGCAGTTCTTC	CASSPNGRDYNEQFF
TRBJ2-7	-	TRBD2	TRBV7-3	TGTGCCAGCAGCCAGACTAGCGGGACTCGCGAGCAGTACTTC	CASSQTSGTREQYF
TRBJ2-5	-	TRBD1	TRBV5-6	TGTGCCAGCAGCTTTTCAGGGGGCCGGGAGACCCAGTACTTC	CASSFSGGRETQYF
TRBJ2-2	-	-	TRBV7-9	TGTGCCAGCAGCTCTATACCGGGGGTTAACACCGGGGAGCTGTTTTTT	CASSSIPGVNTGELFF
TRBJ2-1	-	-	TRBV24-1	TGTGCCACCCAGGAGGGAAATGAGCAGTTCTTC	CATQEGNEQFF
TRBJ2-3	-	-	TRBV27	TGTGCCAGCAGTACTAATACGGGACACCATACGCAGTATTTT	CASSTNTGHHTQYF
TRBJ2-7	-	TRBD2	TRBV3-1/TRBV3-2	TGTGCCAGCAGCCGCTGGGCCGCGCCGTCGGGGGGCTACGAGCAGTACTTC	CASSRWAAPSGGYEQYF
TRBJ2-1	once	TRBD2	TRBV20-1	TGCAGTGCTAGTAGGACTAGCGGATACAATGAGCAGTTCTTC	CSASRTSGYNEQFF
TRBJ2-1	-	TRBD2	TRBV19	TGTGCCAGTACCCAATCCAGGACTAGCGGGAGGTTTTCCTACAATGAGCAGTTCTTC	CASTQSRTSGRFSYNEQFF
TRBJ1-5	-	TRBD1	TRBV6-1	TGTGCCAGCAGTGAGGGACAGCTCTATCAGCCCCAGCATTTT	CASSEGQLYQPQHF
TRBJ2-2	-	TRBD1	TRBV24-1	TGTGCCACCAGTGATTCACCGGGACAGGGGGCGTGGGACACCGGGGAGCTGTTTTTT	CATSDSPGQGAWDTGELFF
TRBJ2-7	-	TRBD2	TRBV18	TGTGCCAGCTCACCCAACTTCGGACTAGGCGAGCAGTACTTC	CASSPNFGLGEQYF
TRBJ2-2	few	TRBD1	TRBV3-1/TRBV3-2	TGTGCCAGCAGCCAAGTAGCGACAGGGGGCGCGGACACCGGGGAGCTGTTTTTT	CASSQVATGGADTGELFF
TRBJ1-1	-	TRBD1	TRBV3-1/TRBV3-2	TGTGCCAGCAGCCAAGATCGACAGGGTCTAAACACTGAAGCTTTCTTT	CASSQDRQGLNTEAFF
TRBJ2-3	-	-	TRBV28	TGTGCCAGCAGTATGACAGGACTTCAAGTTACGCAGTATTTT	CASSMTGLQVTQYF
TRBJ2-7	-	TRBD2	TRBV5-1	TGCGCCAGCAGCTTGTCCCTGCAACTAGCGGGAGCCTACGAGCAGTACTTC	CASSLSLQLAGAYEQYF
TRBJ2-7	-	TRBD2	TRBV6-5	TGTGCCAGCAGTTACTCGCAGACCGGGAGGTACTACGAGCAGTACTTC	CASSYSQTGRYYEQYF
TRBJ1-2	-	TRBD1	TRBV14	TGTGCCAGCAGCCAAGCCGGACAGGGAAACTATGGCTACACCTTC	CASSQAGQGNYGYTF
TRBJ1-1	few	-	TRBV19	TGTGCCAGTAGTACTACAGGGAACACTGAAGCTTTCTTT	CASSTTGNTEAFF
TRBJ2-5	-	TRBD2	TRBV5-1	TGCGCCAGCAGCTTTGATGCTAGCGGAGAAGAGACCCAGTACTTC	CASSFDASGEETQYF
TRBJ2-5	-	-	TRBV5-8	TGTGCCAGCAGCTCCGTCGACCACAGGGGACTGACCCAGTACTTC	CASSSVDHRGLTQYF
TRBJ1-1	once	-	TRBV9	TGTGCCAGCAGCGTAGGGAGGGCAGACCTTGAAGCTTTCTTT	CASSVGRADLEAFF
TRBJ2-1	-	TRBD1	TRBV14	TGTGCCAGCAGCCAAGAAGACAGGGCTAGAAATGAGCAGTTCTTC	CASSQEDRARNEQFF
TRBJ2-1	-	TRBD1	TRBV10-3	TGTGCCATCAGTCAGAGACAGGGGGCTAGTTCGAATGAGCAGTTCTTC	CAISQRQGASSNEQFF
TRBJ2-1	-	TRBD2	TRBV24-1	TGTGCCACCAGTTTCTCGGGAGGCCTTTACAATGAGCAGTTCTTC	CATSFSGGLYNEQFF
TRBJ1-3	-	TRBD1	TRBV6-5	TGTGCCAGCAGGACAGGGGGCTCTGGAAACACCATATATTTT	CASRTGGSGNTIYF
TRBJ2-1	-	TRBD1	TRBV19	TGTGCCAGTAACAGGGGCCACAATGAGCAGTTCTTC	CASNRGHNEQFF
TRBJ1-2	-	-	TRBV9	TGTGCCAGCAGCCAAAGGGAGGGGAGTTATGGCTACACCTTC	CASSQREGSYGYTF
TRBJ2-1	-	TRBD2	TRBV7-9	TGTGCCAGCAGCTCAAACGGACTAGCGGGGCCGATCTACAATGAGCAGTTCTTC	CASSSNGLAGPIYNEQFF
TRBJ2-1	-	TRBD2	TRBV5-8	TGTGCCAGCAGCTCCCCCTTCGGGAGGGCGAACGTAAATGAGCAGTTCTTC	CASSSPFGRANVNEQFF
TRBJ2-5	-	-	TRBV7-6	TGTGCCAGCAGCTTAATCCCGGAGACCCAGTACTTC	CASSLIPETQYF
TRBJ2-1	-	-	TRBV5-1	TGCGCCAGCAGCTTGGTCGAGCAGACAGTCTCCTACAATGAGCAGTTCTTC	CASSLVEQTVSYNEQFF
TRBJ2-1	-	-	TRBV5-1	TGCGCCAGCAGCTTAACGGGACTTACCTACAATGAGCAGTTCTTC	CASSLTGLTYNEQFF
TRBJ2-1	-	-	TRBV1	TGCACCAGCAGCCGTAGTGCGGAAAACTACAATGAGCAGTTCTTC	CTSSRSAENYNEQFF
TRBJ2-7	-	-	TRBV5-1	TGCGCCAGCAGCTTGGAAGCCGGACACCCCTACGAGCAGTACTTC	CASSLEAGHPYEQYF
TRBJ2-3	once	TRBD2	TRBV28	TGTGCCAGCATCCCATTGGTGGAGACTAGCGGGAGGGGACGCACAGATACGCAGTATTTT	CASIPLVETSGRGRTDTQYF
TRBJ2-7	-	TRBD2	TRBV5-1	TGCGCCAGCAGCTTCTTAGCGGGAGAAGGCTACGAGCAGTACTTC	CASSFLAGEGYEQYF
TRBJ1-1	once	-	TRBV28	TGTGCCAGCAGTTTATTTTCTCTCGAGGCTGAAGCTTTCTTT	CASSLFSLEAEAFF
TRBJ2-5	-	-	TRBV28	TGTGCCAGCAGTGACGGGGGGCTAGCGGAAACCCGGGGGACCCAGTACTTC	CASSDGGLAETRGTQYF
TRBJ1-1	few	-	TRBV30	TGTGCCTGGAGTGGGGCCGACAGCCTATTTTTCGCTTTCTTT	CAWSGADSLFFAFF